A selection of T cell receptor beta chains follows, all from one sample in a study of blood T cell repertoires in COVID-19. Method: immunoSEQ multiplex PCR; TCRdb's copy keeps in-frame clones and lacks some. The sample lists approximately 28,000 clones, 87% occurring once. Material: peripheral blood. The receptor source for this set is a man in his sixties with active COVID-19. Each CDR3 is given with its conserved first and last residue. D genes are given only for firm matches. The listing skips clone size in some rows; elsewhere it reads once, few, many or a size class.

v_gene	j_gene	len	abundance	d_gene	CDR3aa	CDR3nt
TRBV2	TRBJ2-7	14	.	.	CASSERGGSNEQYF	TGTGCCAGCAGTGAACGTGGAGGCTCCAACGAGCAGTACTTC
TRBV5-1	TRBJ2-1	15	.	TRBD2	CASSFQLAGDNEQFF	TGCGCCAGCAGCTTCCAACTAGCGGGCGACAATGAGCAGTTCTTC
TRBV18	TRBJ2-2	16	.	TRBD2	CASSPQSSGVTGELFF	TGTGCCAGCTCACCACAGTCTAGCGGGGTCACCGGGGAGCTGTTTTTT
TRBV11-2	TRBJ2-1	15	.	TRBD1	CASIPQGTSYNEQFF	TGTGCCAGCATTCCACAGGGGACCTCCTACAATGAGCAGTTCTTC
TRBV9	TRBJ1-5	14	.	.	CASSVGDTYQPQHF	TGTGCCAGCAGCGTAGGCGACACCTATCAGCCCCAGCATTTT
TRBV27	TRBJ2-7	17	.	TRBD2	CASSLSRSSGYSYEQYF	TGTGCCAGCAGTTTATCGCGATCTAGCGGGTACTCCTACGAGCAGTACTTC
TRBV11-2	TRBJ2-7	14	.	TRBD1	CASSPLQQGGEQYF	TGTGCCAGCAGCCCCCTGCAACAGGGGGGCGAGCAGTACTTC
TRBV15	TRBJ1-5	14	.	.	CATSRGRAGQPQHF	TGTGCCACCAGCAGAGGGAGGGCTGGGCAGCCCCAGCATTTT
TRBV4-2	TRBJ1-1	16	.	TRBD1	CASSQDSPRGAAEAFF	TGTGCCAGCAGCCAAGATAGCCCCAGGGGGGCGGCTGAAGCTTTCTTT
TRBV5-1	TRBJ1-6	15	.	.	CASSFTQGYNSPLHF	TGCGCCAGCAGCTTTACACAGGGCTATAATTCACCCCTCCACTTT
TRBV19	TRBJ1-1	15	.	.	CASTPWAAVNTEAFF	TGTGCCAGTACCCCCTGGGCAGCCGTAAACACTGAAGCTTTCTTT
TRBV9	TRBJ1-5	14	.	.	CASSVEGSNQPQHF	TGTGCCAGCAGCGTAGAGGGGAGCAATCAGCCCCAGCATTTT
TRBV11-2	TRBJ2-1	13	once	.	CASSSRTNNEQFF	TGTGCCAGCAGCTCCCGGACTAACAATGAGCAGTTCTTC
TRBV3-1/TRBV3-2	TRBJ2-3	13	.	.	CASSRQGPDTQYF	TGTGCCAGCAGCCGTCAGGGCCCAGATACGCAGTATTTT
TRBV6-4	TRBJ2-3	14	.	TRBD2	CASSVGGGTDTQYF	TGTGCCAGCAGTGTTGGGGGGGGCACAGATACGCAGTATTTT
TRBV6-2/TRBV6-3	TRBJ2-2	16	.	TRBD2	CASSYGTSGGTGELFF	TGTGCCAGCAGTTACGGGACTAGCGGGGGCACCGGGGAGCTGTTTTTT
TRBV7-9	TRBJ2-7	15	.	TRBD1	CASSRGGTGEHEQYF	TGTGCCAGCAGCCGAGGTGGGACAGGGGAGCACGAGCAGTACTTC
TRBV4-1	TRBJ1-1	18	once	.	CASSPLGGWGRRASEAFF	TGCGCCAGCAGCCCTTTGGGTGGCTGGGGGCGCCGCGCATCTGAAGCTTTCTTT
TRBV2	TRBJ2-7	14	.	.	CASSPDNNSYEQYF	TGTGCCAGCAGCCCAGATAATAACTCCTACGAGCAGTACTTC
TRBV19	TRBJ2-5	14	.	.	CASSASSAQETQYF	TGTGCCAGTAGCGCCTCTAGCGCCCAAGAGACCCAGTACTTC
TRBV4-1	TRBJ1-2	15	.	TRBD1	CASSQGTGLHYGYTF	TGCGCCAGCAGCCAAGGGACAGGACTACACTATGGCTACACCTTC
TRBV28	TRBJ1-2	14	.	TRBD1	CASSQGQGSYGYTF	TGTGCCAGCAGCCAGGGACAGGGCAGCTATGGCTACACCTTC
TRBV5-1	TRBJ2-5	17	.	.	CASSSISGVGGQETQYF	TGCGCCAGCAGCTCAATATCGGGGGTTGGGGGCCAAGAGACCCAGTACTTC
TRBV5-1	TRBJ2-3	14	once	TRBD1	CASSLDRGLDTQYF	TGCGCCAGCAGCTTGGACAGGGGTCTAGATACGCAGTATTTT
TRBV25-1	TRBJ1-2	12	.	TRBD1	CANSKGASGYTF	TGTGCCAACAGTAAGGGGGCTTCTGGCTACACCTTC
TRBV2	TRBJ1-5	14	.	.	CASSNDRSYQPQHF	TGTGCCAGCAGCAATGACAGGAGCTATCAGCCCCAGCATTTT
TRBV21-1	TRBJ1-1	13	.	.	CASSKYKRSEAFF	TGTGCCAGCAGCAAATACAAGCGATCTGAAGCTTTCTTT
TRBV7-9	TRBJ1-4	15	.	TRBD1	CASSSRQGTNEKLFF	TGTGCCAGCAGCTCACGACAGGGAACTAATGAAAAACTGTTTTTT
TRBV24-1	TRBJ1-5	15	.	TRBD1	CATSDRQGSNQPQHF	TGTGCCACCAGTGATCGACAGGGTAGCAATCAGCCCCAGCATTTT
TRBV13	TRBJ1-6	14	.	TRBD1	CASSPRQGRSPLHF	TGTGCCAGCAGCCCCAGACAGGGTCGGTCACCCCTCCACTTT
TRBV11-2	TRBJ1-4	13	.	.	CASSPGLQGRLFF	TGTGCCAGCAGCCCCGGACTTCAGGGGCGGTTGTTTTTT
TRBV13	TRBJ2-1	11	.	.	CASGAINEQFF	TGTGCCAGCGGGGCGATCAATGAGCAGTTCTTC
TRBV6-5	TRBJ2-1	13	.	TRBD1	CASSTRTGGEQFF	TGTGCCAGCAGTACCCGAACAGGGGGTGAGCAGTTCTTC
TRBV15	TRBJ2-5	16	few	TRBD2	CATSWDPSGGPMAQYF	TGTGCCACCAGCTGGGATCCTAGCGGGGGGCCGATGGCCCAGTACTTC
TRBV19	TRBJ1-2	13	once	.	CASSIGGNYGYTF	TGTGCCAGTAGTATTGGAGGGAACTATGGCTACACCTTC
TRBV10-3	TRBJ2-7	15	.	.	CAISESGAGIHEQYF	TGTGCCATCAGTGAGTCTGGGGCAGGGATACACGAGCAGTACTTC
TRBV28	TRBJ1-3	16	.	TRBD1	CASAYGQGAGGNTIYF	TGTGCCAGCGCCTACGGACAGGGGGCCGGTGGAAACACCATATATTTT
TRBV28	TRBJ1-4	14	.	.	CASSSGWRNEKLFF	TGTGCCAGCAGTTCGGGATGGCGGAATGAAAAACTGTTTTTT
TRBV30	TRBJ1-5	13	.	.	CAWTPGSYQPQHF	TGTGCCTGGACCCCAGGGTCATATCAGCCCCAGCATTTT
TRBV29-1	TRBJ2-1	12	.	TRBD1	CSVGQGSNEQFF	TGCAGCGTGGGACAGGGAAGCAATGAGCAGTTCTTC
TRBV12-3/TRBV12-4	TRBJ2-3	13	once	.	CASSFQATDTQYF	TGTGCCAGCAGTTTTCAGGCCACAGATACGCAGTATTTT
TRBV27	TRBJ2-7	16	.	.	CASSLNPGLSSYEQYF	TGTGCCAGCAGTTTAAACCCAGGACTCAGCTCCTACGAGCAGTACTTC
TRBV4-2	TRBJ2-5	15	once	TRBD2	CASSQELAGGKTQYF	TGTGCCAGCAGCCAAGAACTAGCGGGGGGGAAGACCCAGTACTTC
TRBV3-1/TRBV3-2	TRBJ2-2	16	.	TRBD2	CASRQAASGVSGELFF	TGTGCCAGCAGACAAGCGGCTAGCGGGGTATCCGGGGAGCTGTTTTTT
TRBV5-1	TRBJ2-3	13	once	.	CASSWTSTDTQYF	TGCGCCAGCAGCTGGACTAGCACAGATACGCAGTATTTT
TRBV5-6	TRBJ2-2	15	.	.	CASSLGGTNTGELFF	TGTGCCAGCAGCTTGGGCGGGACTAACACCGGGGAGCTGTTTTTT
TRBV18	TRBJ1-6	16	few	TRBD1	CASSPAPGGKNSPLHF	TGTGCCAGCTCACCGGCCCCAGGGGGGAAAAATTCACCCCTCCACTTT
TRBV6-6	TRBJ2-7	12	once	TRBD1	CASKGAGDEQYF	TGTGCCAGCAAGGGGGCAGGTGACGAGCAGTACTTC
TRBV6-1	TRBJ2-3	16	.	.	CASSEARDLRTDTQYF	TGTGCCAGCAGTGAAGCCCGGGACTTACGCACAGATACGCAGTATTTT
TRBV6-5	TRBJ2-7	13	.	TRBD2	CASSLAGQREQYF	TGTGCCAGCAGTTTAGCGGGGCAAAGGGAGCAGTACTTC
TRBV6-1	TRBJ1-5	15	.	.	CASSEGPGRVQPQHF	TGTGCCAGCAGTGAAGGTCCCGGGAGGGTTCAGCCCCAGCATTTT
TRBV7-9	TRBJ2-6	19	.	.	CASSRVGGVRSSGANVLTF	TGTGCCAGCAGCCGCGTCGGAGGGGTTCGGTCGTCTGGGGCCAACGTCCTGACTTTC
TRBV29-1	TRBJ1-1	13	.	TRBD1	CSVRQGASVRAFF	TGCAGCGTCAGACAGGGGGCGAGTGTGAGAGCTTTCTTT
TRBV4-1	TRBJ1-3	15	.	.	CASSQGPRSGNTIYF	TGCGCCAGCAGCCAAGGTCCCCGCTCTGGAAACACCATATATTTT
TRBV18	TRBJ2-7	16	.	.	CASSPYQGSANYEQYF	TGTGCCAGCTCACCTTATCAGGGGTCGGCCAACTACGAGCAGTACTTC
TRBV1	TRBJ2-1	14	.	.	CTSSPGGGVIEQFF	TGCACCAGCAGCCCAGGGGGCGGAGTTATTGAGCAGTTCTTC
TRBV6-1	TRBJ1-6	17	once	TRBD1	CASSGGQGQSYNSPLHF	TGTGCCAGCAGTGGAGGACAGGGTCAATCCTATAATTCACCCCTCCACTTT
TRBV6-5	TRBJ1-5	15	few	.	CASSYGRGRNQPQHF	TGTGCCAGCAGTTACGGCAGGGGACGCAATCAGCCCCAGCATTTT